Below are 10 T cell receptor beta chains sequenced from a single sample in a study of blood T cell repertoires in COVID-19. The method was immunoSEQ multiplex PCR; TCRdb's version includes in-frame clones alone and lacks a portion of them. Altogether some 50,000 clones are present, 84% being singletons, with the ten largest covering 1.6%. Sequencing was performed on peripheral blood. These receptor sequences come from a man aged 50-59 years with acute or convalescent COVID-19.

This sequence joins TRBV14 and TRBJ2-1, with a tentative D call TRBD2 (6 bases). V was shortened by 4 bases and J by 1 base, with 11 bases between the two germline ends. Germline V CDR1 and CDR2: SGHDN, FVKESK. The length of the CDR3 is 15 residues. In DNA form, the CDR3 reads TGTGCCAGCAGCCCCGGGCGGGGTTCCTACAATGAGCAGTTCTTC. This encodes CASSPGRGSYNEQFF. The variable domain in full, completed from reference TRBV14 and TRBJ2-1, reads EAGVTQFPSHSVIEKGQTVTLRCDPISGHDNLYWYRRVMGKEIKFLLHFVKESKQDESGMPNNRFLAERTGGTYSTLKVQPAELEDSGVYFCASSPGRGSYNEQFFGPGTRLTVL.

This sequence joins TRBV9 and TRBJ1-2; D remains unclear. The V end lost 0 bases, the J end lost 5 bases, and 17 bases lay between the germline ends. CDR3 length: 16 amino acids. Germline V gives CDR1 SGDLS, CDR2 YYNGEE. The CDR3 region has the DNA TGTGCCAGCAGCGTAGGTACAGCATCACAAGGATATGGCTACACCTTC. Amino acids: CASSVGTASQGYGYTF.

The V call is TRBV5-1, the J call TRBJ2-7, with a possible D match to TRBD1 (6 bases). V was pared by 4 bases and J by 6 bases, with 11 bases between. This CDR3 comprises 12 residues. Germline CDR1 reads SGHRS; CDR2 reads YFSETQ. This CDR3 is CASSPQGFEQYF. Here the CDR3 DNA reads TGCGCCAGCAGCCCCCAGGGGTTCGAGCAGTACTTC.

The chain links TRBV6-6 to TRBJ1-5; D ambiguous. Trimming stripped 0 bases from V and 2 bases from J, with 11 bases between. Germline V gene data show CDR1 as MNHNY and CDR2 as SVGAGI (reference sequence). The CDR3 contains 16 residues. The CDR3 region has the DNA TGTGCCAGCAGTTACTCGGCGGGTCCAGGCAATCAGCCCCAGCATTTT. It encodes CASSYSAGPGNQPQHF.

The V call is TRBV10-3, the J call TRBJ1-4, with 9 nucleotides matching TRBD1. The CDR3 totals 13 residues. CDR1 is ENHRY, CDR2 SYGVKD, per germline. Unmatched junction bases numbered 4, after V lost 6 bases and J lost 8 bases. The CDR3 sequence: CAISGTGTEKLFF. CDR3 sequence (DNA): TGTGCCATCAGCGGGACAGGGACGGAAAAACTGTTTTTT.

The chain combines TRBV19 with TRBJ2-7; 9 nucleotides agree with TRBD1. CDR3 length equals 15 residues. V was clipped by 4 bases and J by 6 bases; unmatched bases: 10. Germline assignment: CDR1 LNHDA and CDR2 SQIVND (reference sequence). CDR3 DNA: TGTGCCAGTAGTAAGACAGGGGGAAGCCTTGTCGAGCAGTACTTC. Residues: CASSKTGGSLVEQYF.

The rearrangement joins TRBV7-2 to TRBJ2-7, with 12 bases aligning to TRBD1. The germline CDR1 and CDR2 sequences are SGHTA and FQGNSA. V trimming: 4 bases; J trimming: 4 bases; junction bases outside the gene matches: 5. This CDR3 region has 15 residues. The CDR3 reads CASSSGDRGQYEQYF. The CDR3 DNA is TGTGCCAGCAGCTCAGGGGACAGGGGGCAATACGAGCAGTACTTC.

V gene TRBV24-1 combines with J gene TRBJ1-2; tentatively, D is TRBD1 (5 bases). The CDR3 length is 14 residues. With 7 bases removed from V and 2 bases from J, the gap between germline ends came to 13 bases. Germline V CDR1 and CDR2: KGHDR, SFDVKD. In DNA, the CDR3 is TGTGCCACCAGAACCAAGACAGAGAACTATGGCTACACCTTC. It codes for CATRTKTENYGYTF.

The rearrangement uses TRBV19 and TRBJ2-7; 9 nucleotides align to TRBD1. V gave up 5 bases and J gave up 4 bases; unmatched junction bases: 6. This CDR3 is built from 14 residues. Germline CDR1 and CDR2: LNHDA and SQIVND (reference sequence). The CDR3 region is CASSSGTGIYEQYF. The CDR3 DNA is TGTGCCAGTAGTTCCGGGACAGGGATATACGAGCAGTACTTC.

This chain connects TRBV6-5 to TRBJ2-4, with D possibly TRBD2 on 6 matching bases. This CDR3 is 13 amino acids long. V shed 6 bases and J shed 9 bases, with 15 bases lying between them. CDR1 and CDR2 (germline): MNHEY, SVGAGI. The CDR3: CASSPSGGGIQYF. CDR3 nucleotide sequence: TGTGCCAGCAGCCCAAGTGGGGGAGGCATTCAGTACTTC.